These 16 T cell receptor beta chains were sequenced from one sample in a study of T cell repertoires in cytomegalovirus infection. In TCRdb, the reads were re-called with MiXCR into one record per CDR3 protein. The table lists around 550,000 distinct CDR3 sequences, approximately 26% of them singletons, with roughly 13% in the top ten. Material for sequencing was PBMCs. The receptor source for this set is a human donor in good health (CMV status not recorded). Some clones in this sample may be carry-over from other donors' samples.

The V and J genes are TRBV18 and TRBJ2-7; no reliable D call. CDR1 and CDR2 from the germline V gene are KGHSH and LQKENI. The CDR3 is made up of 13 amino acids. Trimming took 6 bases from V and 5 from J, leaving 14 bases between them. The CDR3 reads CASSPGLGDEQYV. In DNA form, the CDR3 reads TGTGCCAGCTCCCCGGGTCTAGGCGACGAGCAGTACGTC.

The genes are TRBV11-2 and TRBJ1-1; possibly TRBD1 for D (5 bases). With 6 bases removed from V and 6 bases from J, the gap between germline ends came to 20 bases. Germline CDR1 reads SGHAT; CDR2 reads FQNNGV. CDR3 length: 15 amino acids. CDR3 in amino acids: CASRTLSQGSPEAFF. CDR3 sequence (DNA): TGTGCCAGCAGGACATTATCGCAGGGCTCCCCTGAAGCTTTCTTT.

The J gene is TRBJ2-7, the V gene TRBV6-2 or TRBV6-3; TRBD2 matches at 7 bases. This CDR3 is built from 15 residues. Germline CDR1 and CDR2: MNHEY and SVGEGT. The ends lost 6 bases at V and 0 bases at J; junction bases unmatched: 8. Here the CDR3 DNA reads TGTGCCAGCAGCTTCGGGACTACGAGCTCCTACGAGCAGTACGTC. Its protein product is CASSFGTTSSYEQYV.

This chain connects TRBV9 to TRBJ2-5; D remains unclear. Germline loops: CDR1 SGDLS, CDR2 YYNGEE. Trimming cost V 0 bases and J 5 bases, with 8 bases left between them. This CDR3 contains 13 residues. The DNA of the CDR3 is TGTGCCAGCAGCGTAGCCGAGATCGAGACCCAGTACTTC. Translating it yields CASSVAEIETQYF.

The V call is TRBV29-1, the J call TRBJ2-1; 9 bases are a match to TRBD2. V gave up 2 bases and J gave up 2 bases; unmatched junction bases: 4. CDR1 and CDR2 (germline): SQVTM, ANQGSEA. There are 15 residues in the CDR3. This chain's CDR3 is CSVEWGGRAYNEQFF. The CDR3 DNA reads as TGCAGCGTTGAATGGGGCGGGAGGGCCTACAATGAGCAGTTCTTC.

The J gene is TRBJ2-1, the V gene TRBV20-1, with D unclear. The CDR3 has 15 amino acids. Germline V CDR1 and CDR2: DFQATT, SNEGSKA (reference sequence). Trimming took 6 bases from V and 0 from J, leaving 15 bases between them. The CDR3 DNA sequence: TGCAGTGCGGGGAAGGCGGAAAGCTCCTACAATGAGCAGTTCTTC. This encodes CSAGKAESSYNEQFF.

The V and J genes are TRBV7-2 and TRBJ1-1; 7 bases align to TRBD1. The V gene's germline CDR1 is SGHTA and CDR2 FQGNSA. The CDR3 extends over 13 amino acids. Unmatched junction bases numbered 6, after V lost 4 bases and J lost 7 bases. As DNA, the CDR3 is TGTGCCAGCAGCTCTAATCAGGGGGGTGAAGCTTTCTTT. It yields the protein CASSSNQGGEAFF. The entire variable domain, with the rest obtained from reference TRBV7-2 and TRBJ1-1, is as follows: GAGVSQSPSNKVTEKGKDVELRCDPISGHTALYWYRQSLGQGLEFLIYFQGNSAPDKSGLPSDRFSAERTGGSVSTLTIQRTQQEDSAVYLCASSSNQGGEAFFGQGTRLTVV.

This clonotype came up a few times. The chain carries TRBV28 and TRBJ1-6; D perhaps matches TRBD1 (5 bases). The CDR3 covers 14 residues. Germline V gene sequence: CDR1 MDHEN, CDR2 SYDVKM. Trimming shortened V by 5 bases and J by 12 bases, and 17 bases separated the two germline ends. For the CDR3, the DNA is TGTGCCAGCAGTCCCGGGACGGGGGGAAGACCCCTCCACTTT. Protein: CASSPGTGGRPLHF.

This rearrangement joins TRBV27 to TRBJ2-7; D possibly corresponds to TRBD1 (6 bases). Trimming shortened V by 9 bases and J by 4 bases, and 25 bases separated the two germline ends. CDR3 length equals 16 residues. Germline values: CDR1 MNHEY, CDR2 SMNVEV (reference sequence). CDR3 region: CASRGLEGIRGYEQYF. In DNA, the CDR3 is TGTGCCAGTCGCGGTCTAGAGGGTATAAGGGGGTACGAGCAGTACTTC.

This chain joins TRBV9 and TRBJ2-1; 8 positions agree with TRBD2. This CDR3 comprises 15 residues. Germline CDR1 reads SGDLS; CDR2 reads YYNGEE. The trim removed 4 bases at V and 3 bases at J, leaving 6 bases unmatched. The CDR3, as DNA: TGTGCCAGCAGCTTCCAGCGGGAGCTCTACAATGAGCAGTTCTTC. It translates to CASSFQRELYNEQFF.

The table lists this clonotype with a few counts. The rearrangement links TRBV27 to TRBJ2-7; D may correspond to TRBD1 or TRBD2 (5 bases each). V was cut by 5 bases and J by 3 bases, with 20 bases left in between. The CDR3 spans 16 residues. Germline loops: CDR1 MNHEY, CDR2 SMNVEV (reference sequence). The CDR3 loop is CASSPTPGPRYYEQYF. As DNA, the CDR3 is TGTGCCAGCAGTCCAACTCCGGGACCCAGGTACTACGAGCAGTACTTC.

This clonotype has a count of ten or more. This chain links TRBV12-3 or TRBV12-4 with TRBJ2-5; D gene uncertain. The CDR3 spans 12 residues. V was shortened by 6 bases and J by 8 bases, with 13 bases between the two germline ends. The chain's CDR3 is CASSPQGPTQYF. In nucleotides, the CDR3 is TGTGCCAGCAGCCCCCAAGGTCCCACCCAGTACTTC.

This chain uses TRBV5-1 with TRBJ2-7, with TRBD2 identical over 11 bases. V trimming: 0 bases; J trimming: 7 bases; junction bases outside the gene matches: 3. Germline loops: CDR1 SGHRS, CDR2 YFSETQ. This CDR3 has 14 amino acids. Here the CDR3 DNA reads TGCGCCAGCAGCTTGGAGCCTAGCGGGAGGGAGCAGTACTTC. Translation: CASSLEPSGREQYF.

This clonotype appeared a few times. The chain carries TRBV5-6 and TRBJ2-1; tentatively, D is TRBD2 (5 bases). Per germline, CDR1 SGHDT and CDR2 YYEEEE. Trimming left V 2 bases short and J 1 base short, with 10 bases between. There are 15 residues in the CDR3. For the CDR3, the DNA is TGTGCCAGCAGCTTCGAGGGCCGTTCCTACAATGAGCAGTTCTTC. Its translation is CASSFEGRSYNEQFF. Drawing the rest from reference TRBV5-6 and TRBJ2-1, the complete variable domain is DAGVTQSPTHLIKTRGQQVTLRCSPKSGHDTVSWYQQALGQGPQFIFQYYEEEERQRGNFPDRFSGHQFPNYSSELNVNALLLGDSALYLCASSFEGRSYNEQFFGPGTRLTVL.

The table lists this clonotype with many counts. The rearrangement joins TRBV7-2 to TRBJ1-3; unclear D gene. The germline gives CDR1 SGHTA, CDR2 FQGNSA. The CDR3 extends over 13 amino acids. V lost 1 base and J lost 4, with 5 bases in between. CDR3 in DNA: TGTGCCAGCAGCTTAGGTGCCGGAAACACCATATATTTT. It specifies CASSLGAGNTIYF.

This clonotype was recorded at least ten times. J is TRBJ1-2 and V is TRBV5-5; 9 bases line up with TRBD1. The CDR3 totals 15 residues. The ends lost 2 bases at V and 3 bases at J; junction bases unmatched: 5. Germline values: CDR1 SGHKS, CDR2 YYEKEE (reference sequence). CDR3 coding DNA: TGTGCCAGCAGCTTACTACAGGGGGCTGACTATGGCTACACCTTC. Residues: CASSLLQGADYGYTF.